This record covers a single T cell receptor beta chain. This sample stems from a study of shared clonotypes between healthy human individuals. With 6 bases clipped from V and 8 bases from J, the junction kept 5 bases outside the gene matches. The V gene's germline CDR1 is WSHSY and CDR2 SAAADI. The CDR3 consists of 13 residues. Clones were sequenced by immunoSEQ multiplex PCR, and TCRdb holds only the in-frame ones, with some missing. The profile shows around 1.1 million clones, around three quarters of them singletons. This clonotype was sampled from a man between 18 and 35 years old in good health. Some clones in this sample may be carry-over from other donors' samples. The sequencing input was memory CD4+ T cells from PBMCs. Subset defined: CD45RA-negative fraction. V is TRBV10-2 and J is TRBJ1-4; 8 bases are shared with TRBD1. The CDR3 loop reads CASRGTGREKLFF. The CDR3 nucleotides read TGCGCCAGCAGGGGGACAGGTCGGGAAAAACTGTTTTTT.